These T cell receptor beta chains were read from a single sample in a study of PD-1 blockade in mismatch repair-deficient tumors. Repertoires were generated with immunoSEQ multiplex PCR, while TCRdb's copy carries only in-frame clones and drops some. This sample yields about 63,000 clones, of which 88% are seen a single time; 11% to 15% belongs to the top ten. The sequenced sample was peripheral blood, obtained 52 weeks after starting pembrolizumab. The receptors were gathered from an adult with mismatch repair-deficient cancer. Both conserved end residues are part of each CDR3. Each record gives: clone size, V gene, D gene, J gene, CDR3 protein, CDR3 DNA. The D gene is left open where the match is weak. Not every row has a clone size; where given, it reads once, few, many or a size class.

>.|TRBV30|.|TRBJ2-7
CACHGWRGREQYF
TGTGCCTGCCACGGTTGGAGGGGTCGGGAGCAGTACTTC
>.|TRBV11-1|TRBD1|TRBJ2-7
CASSLLGTAYYEQYF
TGTGCCAGCAGCCTGCTCGGGACAGCGTACTACGAGCAGTACTTC
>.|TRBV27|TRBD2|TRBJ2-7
CASSTGTSGYEQYF
TGTGCCAGCAGTACCGGGACTAGCGGCTACGAGCAGTACTTC
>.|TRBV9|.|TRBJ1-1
CASSVGDTEAFF
TGTGCCAGCAGCGTAGGGGACACTGAAGCTTTCTTT
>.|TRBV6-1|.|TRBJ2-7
CASSASATGSYEQYF
TGTGCCAGCAGTGCCAGCGCGACGGGCTCCTACGAGCAGTACTTC
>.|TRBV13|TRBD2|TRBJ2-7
CASSLGGLADTYEQYF
TGTGCCAGCAGCTTAGGGGGACTAGCGGATACCTACGAGCAGTACTTC
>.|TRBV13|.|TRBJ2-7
CASSAGGVLDSF
TGTGCCAGCAGCGCTGGTGGGGTTTTGGATTCCTTC
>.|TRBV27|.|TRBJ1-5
CASSTPSGEIFF
TGTGCCAGCAGTACACCGTCAGGGGAAATTTTTTTT
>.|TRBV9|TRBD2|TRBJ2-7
CASSGLAGGPVEQYF
TGTGCCAGCAGCGGACTAGCGGGAGGGCCGGTCGAGCAGTACTTC
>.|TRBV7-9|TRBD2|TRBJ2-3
CASSLVGRVASGLTDTQYF
TGTGCCAGCAGCTTAGTAGGTCGGGTAGCTAGCGGGCTTACAGATACGCAGTATTTT
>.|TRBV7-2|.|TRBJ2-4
CASSLSSRGENIQYF
TGTGCCAGCAGCTTAAGTTCCAGGGGCGAAAACATTCAGTACTTC
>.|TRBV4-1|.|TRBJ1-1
CASSPFPGQEAFF
TGCGCCAGCAGCCCCTTTCCGGGACAAGAAGCTTTCTTT
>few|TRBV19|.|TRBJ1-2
CASSISRSYGYTF
TGTGCCAGTAGTATTAGTAGAAGCTATGGCTACACCTTC
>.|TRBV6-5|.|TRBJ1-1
CASSRLGIPSEAFF
TGTGCCAGCAGTCGACTAGGGATACCATCTGAAGCTTTCTTT
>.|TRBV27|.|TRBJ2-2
CASSLSFRSTGELFF
TGTGCCAGCAGTTTATCATTTCGGAGCACCGGGGAGCTGTTTTTT
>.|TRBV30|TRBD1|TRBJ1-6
CACFGRQGAGSYNSPLHF
TGTGCCTGTTTTGGGAGACAGGGGGCTGGGTCCTATAATTCACCCCTCCACTTT
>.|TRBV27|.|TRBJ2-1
CASSPKGNEQFF
TGTGCCAGCAGCCCTAAGGGTAATGAGCAGTTCTTC
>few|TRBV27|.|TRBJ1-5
CASSPSTQYQPQHF
TGTGCCAGCAGTCCCTCGACTCAATATCAGCCCCAGCATTTT
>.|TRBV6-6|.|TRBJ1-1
CASSYEAISEAFF
TGTGCCAGCAGTTACGAGGCAATATCTGAAGCTTTCTTT
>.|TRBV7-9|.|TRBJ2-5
CASSVVTGTQYF
TGTGCCAGCAGCGTGGTAACCGGGACCCAGTACTTC
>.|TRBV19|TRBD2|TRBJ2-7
CASSSGSFGEQYF
TGTGCCAGTAGTAGCGGGAGCTTCGGCGAGCAGTACTTC
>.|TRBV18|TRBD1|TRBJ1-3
CASSPGQENTIYF
TGTGCCAGCTCACCAGGACAGGAAAACACCATATATTTT
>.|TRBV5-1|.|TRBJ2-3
CASSYGQGRDTQYF
TGCGCCAGCAGCTACGGTCAGGGCAGGGATACGCAGTATTTT
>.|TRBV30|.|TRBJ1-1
CAWKRGNTEAFF
TGTGCCTGGAAACGGGGGAACACTGAAGCTTTCTTT
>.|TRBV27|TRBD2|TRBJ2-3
CASSFLAGGPVRTDTQYF
TGTGCCAGCAGTTTCCTAGCGGGAGGGCCGGTCCGCACAGATACGCAGTATTTT
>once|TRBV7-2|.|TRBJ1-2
CASSLRGAAYGYTF
TGTGCCAGCAGCTTACGGGGGGCGGCCTATGGCTACACCTTC
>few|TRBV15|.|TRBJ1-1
CATSRSVNTEAFF
TGTGCCACCAGCAGGTCGGTGAACACTGAAGCTTTCTTT
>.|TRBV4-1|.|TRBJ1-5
CASSQGRDSNQPQHF
TGCGCCAGCAGCCAAGGGCGGGATAGCAATCAGCCCCAGCATTTT
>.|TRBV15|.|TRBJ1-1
CATSRGESNTEAFF
TGTGCCACCAGCAGAGGGGAGTCGAACACTGAAGCTTTCTTT
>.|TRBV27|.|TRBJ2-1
CASSLSRGSSYNEQFF
TGTGCCAGCAGTTTATCTCGCGGTAGCTCCTACAATGAGCAGTTCTTC
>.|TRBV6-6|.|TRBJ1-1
CASSYSYGMNTEAFF
TGTGCCAGCAGCTACTCATACGGAATGAACACTGAAGCTTTCTTT
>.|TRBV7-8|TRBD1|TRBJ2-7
CASSLGDSSYEQYF
TGTGCCAGCAGCCTGGGGGACAGCTCCTACGAGCAGTACTTC
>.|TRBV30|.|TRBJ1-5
CAWSKASNQPQHF
TGTGCCTGGAGTAAGGCTAGCAATCAGCCCCAGCATTTT
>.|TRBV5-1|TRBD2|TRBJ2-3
CASSLAGVLAGSAGTQYF
TGCGCCAGCAGCTTGGCTGGGGTACTAGCGGGAAGTGCGGGTACGCAGTATTTT
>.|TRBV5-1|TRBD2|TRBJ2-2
CASSLGLAGGSTGELFF
TGCGCCAGCAGCTTGGGACTAGCGGGCGGGTCCACCGGGGAGCTGTTTTTT
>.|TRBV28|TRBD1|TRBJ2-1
CASTPDRGLYNEQFF
TGTGCCAGCACCCCGGACAGGGGATTATACAATGAGCAGTTCTTC
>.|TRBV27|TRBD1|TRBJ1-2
CASSFGTGHGYTF
TGTGCCAGCAGTTTCGGGACAGGGCATGGCTACACCTTC
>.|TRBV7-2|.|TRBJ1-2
CASSLAGAGYTF
TGTGCCAGCAGCTTAGCAGGGGCTGGCTACACCTTC
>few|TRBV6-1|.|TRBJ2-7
CASSDNNYEQYF
TGTGCCAGCAGCGATAACAACTACGAGCAGTACTTC
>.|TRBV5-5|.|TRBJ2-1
CASSLWNEQFF
TGTGCCAGCAGCTTGTGGAATGAGCAGTTCTTC
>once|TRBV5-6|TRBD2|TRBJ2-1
CASSFLAGEYNEQFF
TGTGCCAGCAGCTTCCTAGCGGGGGAGTACAATGAGCAGTTCTTC
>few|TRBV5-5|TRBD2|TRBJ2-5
CASTWLAGGSETQYF
TGTGCCAGCACCTGGCTAGCGGGAGGCAGTGAGACCCAGTACTTC
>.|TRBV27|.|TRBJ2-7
CASSWGSSYEQYF
TGTGCCAGCAGTTGGGGGAGCTCCTACGAGCAGTACTTC
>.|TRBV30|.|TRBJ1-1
CAWSQGLTEAFF
TGTGCCTGGAGTCAGGGTTTAACTGAAGCTTTCTTT
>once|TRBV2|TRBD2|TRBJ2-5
CASSPGLAGETQYF
TGTGCCAGCAGTCCGGGACTAGCTGGAGAGACCCAGTACTTC
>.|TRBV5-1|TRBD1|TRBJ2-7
CASSLERDRAYEQYF
TGCGCCAGCAGCTTGGAACGGGACAGGGCCTACGAGCAGTACTTC
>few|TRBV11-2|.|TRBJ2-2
CASSSDRTGELFF
TGTGCCAGCAGCTCAGACAGAACCGGGGAGCTGTTTTTT
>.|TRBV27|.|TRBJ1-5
CASRARGAYQPQHF
TGTGCCAGCCGAGCTAGAGGGGCATATCAGCCCCAGCATTTT
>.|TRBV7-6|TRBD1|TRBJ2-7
CVSSLGDRAPYEQYF
TGTGTCAGCAGCTTAGGGGACAGAGCCCCCTACGAGCAGTACTTC
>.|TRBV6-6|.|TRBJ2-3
CASNMYVEGADTQYF
TGTGCCAGCAACATGTATGTCGAGGGCGCAGATACGCAGTATTTT
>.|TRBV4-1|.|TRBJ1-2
CASSHGVFVGNF
TGCGCCAGCAGCCATGGGGTGTTTGTCGGGAACTTC
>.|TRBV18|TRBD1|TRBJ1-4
CASSLRDRGNVNEKLFF
TGTGCCAGCTCACTCCGGGACAGGGGTAACGTTAATGAAAAACTGTTTTTT